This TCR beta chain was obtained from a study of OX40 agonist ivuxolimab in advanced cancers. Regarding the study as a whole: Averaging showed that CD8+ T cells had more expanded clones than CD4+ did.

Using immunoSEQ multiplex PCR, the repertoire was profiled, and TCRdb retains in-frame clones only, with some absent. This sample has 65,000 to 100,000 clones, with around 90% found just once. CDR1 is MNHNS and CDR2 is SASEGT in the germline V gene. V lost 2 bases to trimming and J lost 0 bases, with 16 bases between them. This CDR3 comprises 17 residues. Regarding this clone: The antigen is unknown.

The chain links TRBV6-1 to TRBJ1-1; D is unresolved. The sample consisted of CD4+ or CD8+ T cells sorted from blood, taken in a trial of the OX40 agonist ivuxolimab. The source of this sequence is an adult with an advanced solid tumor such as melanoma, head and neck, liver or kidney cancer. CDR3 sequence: CASSELQAYAMNTEAFF. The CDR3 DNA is TGTGCCAGCAGTGAACTCCAGGCGTACGCCATGAACACTGAAGCTTTCTTT.